Each of the 20 T cell receptor beta chains below was sequenced from the same sample in a study of blood T cell repertoires in COVID-19. Here immunoSEQ multiplex PCR was the method, and the copy in TCRdb shows in-frame clones only, minus some. The repertoire includes 220,000 or so clones, roughly 82% of them detected once, and more than 2% sits in the top ten. Sample: PBMCs or T cells enriched from blood (not recorded which). The receptors derive from a woman aged 45-65 years who had recovered from COVID-19.

This chain joins TRBV27 and TRBJ2-2, with D maybe TRBD2 (6 bases). Trimming cost V 4 bases and J 1 base, with 10 bases left between them. Per germline, CDR1 MNHEY and CDR2 SMNVEV (reference sequence). CDR3 length: 15 amino acids. The CDR3 sequence is CASSYAGRNTGELFF. The DNA of the CDR3 is TGTGCCAGCAGTTACGCGGGAAGGAACACCGGGGAGCTGTTTTTT.

The chain has TRBV7-3 and TRBJ2-4, with 10 bases lining up with TRBD2. Trimming at V came to 2 bases and at J to 2 bases, leaving 3 bases not matched to a gene. Germline CDR1 reads SGHTA; CDR2 reads FQGTGA. The CDR3 extends over 16 amino acids. CDR3 sequence (DNA): TGTGCCAGCAGCTTAGGAGCGGGAGGGTCCAAAAACATTCAGTACTTC. Protein product: CASSLGAGGSKNIQYF.

The V and J genes are TRBV5-5 and TRBJ2-7; D is possibly TRBD2 (6 bases). This CDR3 has 16 amino acids. CDR1 is SGHKS and CDR2 is YYEKEE in the germline V gene (reference sequence). Trimming removed 1 base at V and 3 bases at J, with 17 bases between. The CDR3 here is CASSLSLSGGVYEQYF. CDR3 coding DNA: TGTGCCAGCAGCTTGAGCCTTAGCGGAGGGGTCTACGAGCAGTACTTC.

With respect to this clone: The sample holds other DNA sequences that translate to the same CDR3. The chain employs TRBV9 and TRBJ2-1; 7 bases fit TRBD2. The ends lost 0 bases at V and 2 bases at J; junction bases unmatched: 2. Germline CDR1 SGDLS, CDR2 YYNGEE. The length of the CDR3 is 15 residues. This chain's CDR3 is CASSVGGSTYNEQFF. The DNA of the CDR3 is TGTGCCAGCAGCGTAGGCGGGAGTACCTACAATGAGCAGTTCTTC.

The chain uses TRBV18 and TRBJ2-1, with TRBD2 identical over 8 bases. Trimming at V came to 2 bases and at J to 7 bases, leaving 7 bases not matched to a gene. The CDR3 has 15 residues. CDR1 and CDR2 from the germline V gene are KGHSH and LQKENI. CDR3 bases: TGTGCCAGCTCACCAAGGACCGGGACTAGAAATGAGCAGTTCTTC. It yields the protein CASSPRTGTRNEQFF.

This chain connects TRBV7-9 to TRBJ2-1, with 7 bases identical to TRBD1. After removal of 5 bases from V and 6 bases from J, the junction contained 19 bases not matched to a gene. CDR1 is SEHNR and CDR2 is FQNEAQ in the germline V gene (reference sequence). The CDR3 extends over 18 amino acids. For the CDR3, the DNA is TGTGCCAGCAGCCACCGATTCGTTGGGTCAGGGGGTCGCAATGAGCAGTTCTTC. It yields the protein CASSHRFVGSGGRNEQFF.

This clone was picked up one time. The chain has TRBV7-3 and TRBJ2-1, with 9 bases aligning to TRBD2. The CDR3 covers 15 residues. Trimming at V came to 3 bases and at J to 2 bases, leaving 2 bases not matched to a gene. Germline CDR1 reads SGHTA; CDR2 reads FQGTGA. CDR3 amino acids: CASSFTSGPYNEQFF. In DNA, the CDR3 is TGTGCCAGCAGCTTCACTAGCGGGCCCTACAATGAGCAGTTCTTC.

This clone is a singleton in its sample. The chain is built from TRBV11-2 and TRBJ2-1; 10 bases fit TRBD1. Trimming at V came to 6 bases and at J to 6 bases, leaving 5 bases not matched to a gene. CDR1 and CDR2 from the germline V gene are SGHAT and FQNNGV. CDR3 size: 14 residues. The CDR3 reads CASRSGTGVNEQFF. Here the CDR3 DNA reads TGTGCCAGCAGGTCCGGGACAGGGGTCAATGAGCAGTTCTTC.

This chain links TRBV5-6 with TRBJ2-3; TRBD2 aligns across 10 bases. The CDR3 has 19 amino acids. CDR1 SGHDT and CDR2 YYEEEE come from the germline V gene. V was pared by 4 bases and J by 1 base, with 15 bases of the junction left unmatched. The CDR3 here is CASSGWAAGGYLGTDTQYF. For the CDR3, the DNA is TGTGCCAGCAGCGGGTGGGCAGCGGGGGGGTACCTCGGCACAGATACGCAGTATTTT.

This clone was recorded once. The CDR3 is CASSLFSGPTEAFF. CDR3 sequence (DNA): TGTGCCAGCAGCTTATTCTCAGGGCCCACTGAAGCTTTCTTT. The gene calls are TRBV7-6 and TRBJ1-1; a weak D match, TRBD1 (5 bases). Trimming took 2 bases from V and 4 from J, leaving 11 bases between them. Germline V gene sequence: CDR1 SGHVS, CDR2 FNYEAQ. The CDR3 has 14 amino acids.

The rearrangement uses TRBV7-2 and TRBJ2-1; 11 positions agree with TRBD2. The CDR3 totals 15 residues. CDR1 and CDR2 (germline): SGHTA, FQGNSA. V shed 6 bases, J shed 4 bases, and the junction held 5 bases outside the gene matches. CDR3 region: CASRPTSGGYNEQFF. The CDR3 DNA sequence: TGTGCCAGCAGACCCACTAGCGGGGGTTACAATGAGCAGTTCTTC.

CDR3 nucleotide sequence: TGCAGCGTTGAAGATCGGGGGGTCAAAAACATTCAGTACTTC. Protein sequence: CSVEDRGVKNIQYF. The genes are TRBV29-1 and TRBJ2-4; 7 nucleotides align to TRBD2. From germline, CDR1 is SQVTM and CDR2 ANQGSEA. V trimming: 0 bases; J trimming: 3 bases; junction bases outside the gene matches: 2. This CDR3 has 14 residues.

This clone showed up many times. The chain joins TRBV20-1 to TRBJ2-3; a weak D match, TRBD1 (7 bases). Between the trimmed V and J ends, which lost 7 bases and 6 bases, there was a span of 11 bases. In germline, CDR1 is DFQATT, CDR2 SNEGSKA (reference sequence). There are 11 residues in the CDR3. The CDR3 loop reads CSEQGGDTQYF. The CDR3 nucleotides read TGCAGTGAGCAGGGGGGTGATACGCAGTATTTT.

The chain couples TRBV28 to TRBJ2-1, with 7 bases that match TRBD1. Germline loops: CDR1 MDHEN, CDR2 SYDVKM. Losses at the gene ends were 3 bases for V and 3 bases for J; bases not matched to a gene: 2. This CDR3 region has 14 residues. CDR3 protein: CASSLTGNYNEQFF. The CDR3 DNA follows: TGTGCCAGCAGTTTGACAGGGAACTACAATGAGCAGTTCTTC.

This rearrangement joins TRBV4-1 to TRBJ2-1, with 7 bases identical to TRBD2. CDR1 and CDR2 (germline): MGHRA, YSYEKL. V dropped 1 base and J dropped 7; count of bases not matched to a gene: 7. The length of the CDR3 is 15 residues. The CDR3: CASSQGPGTKNEQFF. The CDR3 DNA reads as TGCGCCAGCAGCCAAGGCCCCGGGACTAAGAATGAGCAGTTCTTC.

This chain uses TRBV6-1 with TRBJ1-6; D call uncertain. The germline V and J ends were trimmed by 3 bases and 8 bases, with 8 bases remaining between them. The CDR3 runs to 13 residues. Germline-derived CDR1 and CDR2 are MNHNS and SASEGT. DNA for the CDR3: TGTGCCAGCAGTGAGGCGGCCCATTCACCCCTCCACTTT. This translates into CASSEAAHSPLHF.

The table lists this clone with a few counts. V usage is TRBV29-1 and J usage is TRBJ1-4; D is perhaps TRBD1 (5 bases). Germline-derived CDR1 and CDR2 are SQVTM and ANQGSEA. The CDR3 is 15 residues long. Trimming stripped 3 bases from V and 4 bases from J, with 15 bases between. The CDR3 region has the DNA TGCAGCGTTGAGGCGGGGCTACCCTTTAATGAAAAACTGTTTTTT. Translation gives CSVEAGLPFNEKLFF.

Only a few counts were recorded for this clone. The chain joins TRBV30 to TRBJ2-2; tentatively, D is TRBD1 (6 bases). V lost 3 bases, J lost 5 bases, and 13 bases lay in between. The CDR3 consists of 14 residues. Germline-derived CDR1 and CDR2 are GTSNPN and SVGIG (reference sequence). In nucleotides, the CDR3 is TGTGCCTGGAGGCTGGGGGCAAGAACCGGGGAGCTGTTTTTT. Translating gives CAWRLGARTGELFF.

The chain couples TRBV9 to TRBJ1-1; weak D call: TRBD1 (6 bases). Germline V gene data show CDR1 as SGDLS and CDR2 as YYNGEE. The V end was cut by 3 bases, the J end by 5 bases, with 14 bases between. The CDR3 extends over 14 amino acids. DNA of the CDR3: TGTGCCAGCAGCGCCCAGACAGGTGAGACTGAAGCTTTCTTT. Its translation: CASSAQTGETEAFF.

V usage is TRBV11-3 and J usage is TRBJ2-4, with unresolved D. The CDR3 is 16 residues long. CDR1 and CDR2 (germline): SGHNT, YENEEA. V lost 6 bases and J 3 bases, leaving 18 bases between the germline ends. CDR3 DNA sequence: TGTGCCAGCAGTCATCTAACCTCCGGGTACAAAAACATTCAGTACTTC. It is translated as CASSHLTSGYKNIQYF. Supplemented by reference TRBV11-3 and TRBJ2-4, the full variable domain reads EAGVVQSPRYKIIEKKQPVAFWCNPISGHNTLYWYLQNLGQGPELLIRYENEEAVDDSQLPKDRFSAERLKGVDSTLKIQPAELGDSAVYLCASSHLTSGYKNIQYFGAGTRLSVL.